The rows below give T cell receptor beta chains drawn from one sample of a study of T cells after yellow fever vaccination. TCRdb recomputed calls from the 5' RACE reads with MiXCR, one row per CDR3 protein. The data show 550,000 or so distinct CDR3 sequences, 15% to 20% seen once. The specimen was PBMCs, collected 15 days after the yellow fever booster vaccination. All receptors come from a man aged 25 to 40 who received the YFV17D yellow fever vaccine. Both conserved end residues are part of each CDR3. D genes are given only for firm matches. The size entry is marked missing in some rows and otherwise reads once, few, many or a size class.

TRBV18,TRBJ2-5,.,.,TGTGCCAGCTCACCAAACTTCCAAGAGACCCAGTACTTC,CASSPNFQETQYF
TRBV29-1,TRBJ2-1,.,few,TGCAGCGTTACCCCACAGGGAAGAGAGCAGTTCTTC,CSVTPQGREQFF
TRBV27,TRBJ2-7,TRBD2,.,TGTGCCAGCAGCCCCTTACTAGCGGGAGCTTCCGAGCAGTACTTC,CASSPLLAGASEQYF
TRBV7-6,TRBJ1-4,.,few,TGTGCCAGCAGCGGGGACTCAGTCCGTGAAAAACTGTTTTTT,CASSGDSVREKLFF
TRBV7-2,TRBJ2-1,TRBD2,.,TGTGCCAGCAGCCTCACCCCCGGGACTACCTACAATGAGCAGTTCTTC,CASSLTPGTTYNEQFF
TRBV20-1,TRBJ2-5,.,few,TGCAGTGCTAGGACTAGAGTTGCTGAAGAGACCCAGTACTTC,CSARTRVAEETQYF
TRBV24-1,TRBJ2-1,TRBD1,few,TGTGCCACCAGTGATAGGGACAGAGACTACAATGAGCAGTTCTTC,CATSDRDRDYNEQFF
TRBV3-1,TRBJ1-4,.,.,TGTGCCAGCAGTTTAACGAGCTCAACTAATGAAAAACTGTTTTTT,CASSLTSSTNEKLFF
TRBV7-9,TRBJ2-5,.,.,TGTGCCAGCAGCTTGGGACCGAGGTCGGCCCAGTACTTC,CASSLGPRSAQYF
TRBV12-3/TRBV12-4,TRBJ1-2,TRBD1,few,TGTGCCAGCAGTTCGAGGACAGGGGGGGCCTATGGCTACACCTTC,CASSSRTGGAYGYTF
TRBV10-3,TRBJ2-1,.,few,TGTGCCATCAAGCTGGGTAGCGGTCCCGACTACTATGAGCAGTTCTTC,CAIKLGSGPDYYEQFF
TRBV3-1,TRBJ1-4,.,.,TGTGCCAGCAGTCCCCTAGCGGGTAATGAAAAACTGTTTTTT,CASSPLAGNEKLFF
TRBV7-9,TRBJ2-7,.,.,TGTGCCAGCAGCTTCGACACGGAGCAGTACTTC,CASSFDTEQYF
TRBV30,TRBJ2-1,.,few,TGTGCTTCCGGGACACCCGACAATGAGCAGTTCTTC,CASGTPDNEQFF
TRBV7-2,TRBJ2-1,.,many,TGTGCTAGCAGCTTAGCATCCTACAATGAGCAGTTCTTC,CASSLASYNEQFF
TRBV29-1,TRBJ2-1,.,.,TGCAGCGTTGACAGGCCTTCCAATGAGCAGTTCTTC,CSVDRPSNEQFF
TRBV4-3,TRBJ2-7,.,many,TGCGCCAGCAGCCTTTCACTTGAAATCTACGAGCAGTACTTC,CASSLSLEIYEQYF
TRBV20-1,TRBJ2-1,TRBD2,.,TGCAGTGCTAGCCGCGGGAGGGGTGAGCAGTTCTTC,CSASRGRGEQFF
TRBV7-9,TRBJ2-5,TRBD2,few,TGTGCCAGCAGCAACCGGGACTATAAAGGAGAGACCCAGTACTTC,CASSNRDYKGETQYF
TRBV10-3,TRBJ2-1,.,many,TGTGCCATCAGTGAGAGACTGGCGGGATACAATGAGCAGTTCTTC,CAISERLAGYNEQFF
TRBV7-9,TRBJ1-2,TRBD1,.,TGTGCCAGCAGCACCATACAGGGGACAGCTGGCTACACCTTC,CASSTIQGTAGYTF
TRBV12-3/TRBV12-4,TRBJ1-2,TRBD1,few,TGTGCCAGCAGTTCCTATCTGGGACAGGGGACGGGCTACACCTTC,CASSSYLGQGTGYTF
TRBV29-1,TRBJ2-2,.,few,TGCAGCGTTGCCCCATTTAGCGCAACCGGGGAGCTGTTTTTT,CSVAPFSATGELFF
TRBV6-5,TRBJ2-1,.,.,TGTGCCAGCAGTTATTACGCGAAATCTTACAATGAGCAGTTCTTC,CASSYYAKSYNEQFF
TRBV29-1,TRBJ1-5,TRBD1,.,TGCAGCGTTGGGGGGGGCAGGGGGAATCAGCCCCAGCATTTT,CSVGGGRGNQPQHF
TRBV7-2,TRBJ2-3,TRBD2,few,TGTGCCAGCAGCTTACTAGCGGGAGGATCGGATACGCAGTATTTT,CASSLLAGGSDTQYF